This is a list of T cell receptor beta chains from one sample in a study of cytomegalovirus exposure and HLA in healthy donors. Produced via immunoSEQ multiplex PCR; TCRdb's table is partial and in-frame only. The data contain more than 60,000 clones, about 79% of them singletons. The sample comprised PBMCs. These receptors all come from a man aged 65 to 85 in good health and CMV-seropositive. CDR3s include the opening cysteine and the closing phenylalanine or tryptophan. D genes are given only for firm matches. For some rows the clone size is stated as once, few or many, or as a class when expanded; others skip it.

d_gene	j_gene	abundance	v_gene	CDR3nt	CDR3aa
.	TRBJ2-7	.	TRBV14	TGTGCCAGCAGCCAGGGGGGCTACGAGCAGTACTTC	CASSQGGYEQYF
TRBD1	TRBJ2-7	.	TRBV18	TGTGCCAGCTCAATGACAGGGTCCACCTACGAGCAGTACTTC	CASSMTGSTYEQYF
TRBD1	TRBJ1-4	few	TRBV30	TGTGCCAAGAGAGGGGACAGGGGTGAAAAACTGTTTTTT	CAKRGDRGEKLFF
.	TRBJ1-1	.	TRBV28	TGTGCCAGCACCCCACACGAACCGAACACTGAAGCTTTCTTT	CASTPHEPNTEAFF
.	TRBJ1-2	.	TRBV28	TGTGCCAGCAGGTCCAGGAGGGGCTACACCTTC	CASRSRRGYTF
.	TRBJ2-2	.	TRBV11-2	TGTGCCAGCAGCTTGTCGAGGAGGGGTTTGGGCGGGGAGCTGTTTTTT	CASSLSRRGLGGELFF
.	TRBJ1-2	once	TRBV23-1	TGCGCCAGCAGTCAATCGCGGCCAACCTTC	CASSQSRPTF
.	TRBJ2-7	.	TRBV29-1	TGCAGCGTCCGTACGGGGTACGAGCAGTACTTC	CSVRTGYEQYF
TRBD1	TRBJ2-3	.	TRBV6-4	TGTGCCAGCAGTGAACAGGGGTCCGGCACAGATACGCAGTATTTT	CASSEQGSGTDTQYF
TRBD2	TRBJ2-3	.	TRBV5-4	TGTGCCAGCAGCTTGAACCTAGCGGGGACTAGCACAGATACGCAGTATTTT	CASSLNLAGTSTDTQYF
.	TRBJ1-6	.	TRBV30	TGTGCCTGGAGACTGGACAGCAATTCACCCCTCCACTTT	CAWRLDSNSPLHF
TRBD1	TRBJ1-1	.	TRBV25-1	TGTGCCAGCAGTATGACAGGGGGTCGTACTTTCTTT	CASSMTGGRTFF
.	TRBJ1-4	.	TRBV7-9	TGTGCCAGCAGCTCGGAGGCCGAAAAACTGTTTTTT	CASSSEAEKLFF
TRBD1	TRBJ2-2	.	TRBV6-5	TGTGCCAGCAGTTACGACAGGGGGCGAACCGGGGAGCTGTTTTTT	CASSYDRGRTGELFF
.	TRBJ1-1	few	TRBV5-4	TGTGCCAGCAGCGGCTCCCTGAACACTGAAGCTTTCTTT	CASSGSLNTEAFF
TRBD2	TRBJ2-7	.	TRBV9	TGTGCCAGCAGCGCTGGACTAGTGGGAGAGCAGTACTTC	CASSAGLVGEQYF
.	TRBJ1-2	.	TRBV7-2	TGTGCCAGCAGTCAAGGAGGGGCCCTCTTCTATGGCTACACCTTC	CASSQGGALFYGYTF
TRBD1	TRBJ1-2	.	TRBV30	TGTGCCTGGAGTGTACGGGACAGAGGCTATGGCTACACCTTC	CAWSVRDRGYGYTF
TRBD1	TRBJ2-2	.	TRBV5-4	TGTGCCAGCAGCCGGACAGGGGCCGGGGAGCTGTTTTTT	CASSRTGAGELFF